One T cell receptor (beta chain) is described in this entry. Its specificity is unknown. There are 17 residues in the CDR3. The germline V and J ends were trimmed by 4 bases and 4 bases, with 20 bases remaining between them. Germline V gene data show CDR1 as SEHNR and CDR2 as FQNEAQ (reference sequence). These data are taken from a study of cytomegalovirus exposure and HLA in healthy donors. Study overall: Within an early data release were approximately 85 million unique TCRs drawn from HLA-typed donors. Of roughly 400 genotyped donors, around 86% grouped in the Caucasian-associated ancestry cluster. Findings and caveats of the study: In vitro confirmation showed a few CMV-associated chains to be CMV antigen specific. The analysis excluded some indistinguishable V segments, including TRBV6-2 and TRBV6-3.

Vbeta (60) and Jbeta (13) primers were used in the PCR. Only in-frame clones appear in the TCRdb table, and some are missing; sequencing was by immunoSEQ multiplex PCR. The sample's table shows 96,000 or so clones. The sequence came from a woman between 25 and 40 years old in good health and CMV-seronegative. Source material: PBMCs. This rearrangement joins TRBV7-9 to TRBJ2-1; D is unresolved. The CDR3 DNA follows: TGTGCCAGCAGCTCTTACCGAATAGAGAAAAGATACAATGAGCAGTTCTTC. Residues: CASSSYRIEKRYNEQFF.